This entry lists 4 T cell receptor beta chains sequenced from one sample in a study of blood T cell repertoires in COVID-19. Repertoires were generated with immunoSEQ multiplex PCR, while TCRdb's copy carries only in-frame clones and drops some. The table lists 120,000 or so clones, about 85% of them singletons. Sequenced: peripheral blood. These receptors originate from a woman older than 75 with acute or convalescent COVID-19.

The V and J genes are TRBV6-5 and TRBJ1-1, with 8 nucleotides matching TRBD1. J gave up 1 base and V 8 bases, and 6 bases lay outside the gene matches. The CDR3 loop spans 14 amino acids. Germline values: CDR1 MNHEY, CDR2 SVGAGI. CDR3 sequence reads: CASHGQGRNTEAFF. The DNA for the CDR3 is TGTGCCAGCCACGGACAGGGACGGAACACTGAAGCTTTCTTT.

V gene TRBV5-1 combines with J gene TRBJ1-1; D is undetermined. The length of the CDR3 is 13 residues. V gave up 4 bases and J gave up 3 bases, with 10 bases separating them. The germline CDR1 and CDR2 sequences are SGHRS and YFSETQ. As DNA, the CDR3 is TGCGCCAGCAGCATAAACCGGGACACTGAAGCTTTCTTT. This codes for CASSINRDTEAFF.

The chain links TRBV9 to TRBJ2-4; 10 positions match TRBD1. Germline trimming cut 3 bases from V and 7 bases from J; bases unmatched to any gene: 10. Germline V CDR1 and CDR2: SGDLS, YYNGEE. The CDR3 extends over 16 amino acids. The CDR3 coding sequence is TGTGCCAGCAGCGGAACCCCGGGACAGGGGATGAACATTCAGTACTTC. Protein sequence: CASSGTPGQGMNIQYF.

This clone was found once. The V and J genes are TRBV12-5 and TRBJ2-1; a weak D match, TRBD2 (5 bases). V was cut by 6 bases and J by 10 bases, with 13 bases left in between. CDR1 and CDR2 from the germline V gene are LGHNT and FRNRAP. CDR3 length: 12 residues. The CDR3 nucleotides are TGTGCTAGTGGGCTCAGCGGTGGGGAGCAGTTCTTC. This encodes CASGLSGGEQFF. Filled out from reference TRBV12-5 and TRBJ2-1, the complete variable domain reads DARVTQTPRHKVTEMGQEVTMRCQPILGHNTVFWYRQTMMQGLELLAYFRNRAPLDDSGMPKDRFSAEMPDATLATLKIQPSEPRDSAVYFCASGLSGGEQFFGPGTRLTVL.